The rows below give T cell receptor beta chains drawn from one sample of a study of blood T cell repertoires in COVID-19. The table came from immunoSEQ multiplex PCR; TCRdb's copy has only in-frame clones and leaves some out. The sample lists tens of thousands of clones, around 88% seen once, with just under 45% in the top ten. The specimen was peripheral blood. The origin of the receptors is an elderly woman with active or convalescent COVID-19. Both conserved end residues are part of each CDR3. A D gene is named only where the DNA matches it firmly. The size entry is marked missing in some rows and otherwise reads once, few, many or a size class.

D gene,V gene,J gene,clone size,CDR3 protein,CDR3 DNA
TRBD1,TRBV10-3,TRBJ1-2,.,CAISDGQGNYGYTF,TGTGCCATCAGTGATGGACAGGGTAACTATGGCTACACCTTC
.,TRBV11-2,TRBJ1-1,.,CASSGRGNTEAFF,TGTGCCAGCAGCGGCAGGGGGAACACTGAAGCTTTCTTT
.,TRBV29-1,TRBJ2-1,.,CSVGVLASYNEQFF,TGCAGCGTTGGAGTCCTAGCCTCCTACAATGAGCAGTTCTTC
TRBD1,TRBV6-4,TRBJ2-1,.,CASSVLGTGNYNEQFF,TGTGCCAGCAGTGTTCTCGGGACAGGGAACTACAATGAGCAGTTCTTC
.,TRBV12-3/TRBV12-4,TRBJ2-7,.,CASSLTDYEQYF,TGTGCCAGCAGTCTAACCGATTACGAGCAGTACTTC
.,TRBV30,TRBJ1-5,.,CAWSDVQGRNQPQHF,TGTGCCTGGAGTGATGTACAGGGTCGCAATCAGCCCCAGCATTTT
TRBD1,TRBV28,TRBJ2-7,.,CASSLPARTGETYEQYF,TGTGCCAGCAGTTTACCCGCCAGAACAGGGGAAACCTACGAGCAGTACTTC
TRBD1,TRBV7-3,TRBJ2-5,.,CASSPSAVTGETQYF,TGTGCCAGCAGCCCCTCAGCTGTGACAGGGGAGACCCAGTACTTC
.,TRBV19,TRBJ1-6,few,CASSMDTPSSYNSPLHF,TGTGCCAGTAGTATGGACACCCCGAGCTCCTATAATTCACCCCTCCACTTT
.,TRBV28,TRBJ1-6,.,CASRAGARGNSPLHF,TGTGCCAGCCGAGCGGGGGCAAGGGGTAATTCACCCCTCCACTTT
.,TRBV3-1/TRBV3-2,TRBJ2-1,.,CASSQEGLGSASSYNEQFF,TGTGCCAGCAGCCAAGAGGGCTTAGGTAGCGCGAGCTCCTACAATGAGCAGTTCTTC
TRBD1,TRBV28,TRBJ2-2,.,CASSTGGAGTGELFF,TGTGCCAGCAGTACAGGGGGCGCGGGAACCGGGGAGCTGTTTTTT
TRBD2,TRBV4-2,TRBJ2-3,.,CASSQEFGTSGYTDTQYF,TGTGCCAGCAGCCAAGAGTTCGGGACTAGCGGATACACAGATACGCAGTATTTT
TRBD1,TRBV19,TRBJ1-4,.,CASSPRGQLVAAELFF,TGTGCCAGTAGTCCAAGGGGACAGTTGGTTGCGGCGGAACTGTTTTTT
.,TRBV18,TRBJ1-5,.,CASSRTAQGSQPQHF,TGTGCCAGCTCACGGACAGCCCAGGGTTCTCAGCCCCAGCATTTT
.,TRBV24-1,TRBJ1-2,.,CATSDWGRRNNYGYTF,TGTGCCACCAGTGATTGGGGGAGGAGGAACAACTATGGCTACACCTTC
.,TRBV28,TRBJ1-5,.,CASLGSQDHNQPQHF,TGTGCCAGTCTTGGATCACAGGACCATAATCAGCCCCAGCATTTT
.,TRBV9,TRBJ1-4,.,CASSARPGATNEKLFF,TGTGCCAGCAGCGCCCGTCCCGGGGCAACTAATGAAAAACTGTTTTTT
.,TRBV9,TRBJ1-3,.,CASSVEWSSGNTIYF,TGTGCCAGCAGCGTAGAGTGGAGCTCTGGAAACACCATATATTTT
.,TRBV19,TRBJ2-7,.,CASSMGPGVSLEQYF,TGTGCCAGTAGTATGGGGCCGGGGGTTTCCCTCGAGCAGTACTTC
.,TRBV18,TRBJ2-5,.,CASSPLQDQETQYF,TGTGCCAGCTCACCTTTACAGGACCAAGAGACCCAGTACTTC
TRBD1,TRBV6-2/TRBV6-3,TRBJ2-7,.,CASSDRTGGTYEQYF,TGTGCCAGCAGCGATCGGACAGGGGGTACCTACGAGCAGTACTTC
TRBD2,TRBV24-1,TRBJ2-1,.,CATSDLSGRAPFF,TGTGCCACCAGTGATCTTAGCGGGAGGGCCCCGTTCTTC
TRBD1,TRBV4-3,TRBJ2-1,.,CASSPVGTGVYNEQFF,TGCGCCAGCAGCCCAGTAGGGACAGGGGTGTACAATGAGCAGTTCTTC
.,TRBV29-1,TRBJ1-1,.,CSVDWGQGYTEAFF,TGCAGCGTTGACTGGGGGCAGGGGTACACTGAAGCTTTCTTT
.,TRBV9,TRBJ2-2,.,CASSPRGTVKTGELFF,TGTGCCAGCAGCCCCCGCGGGACAGTAAAGACCGGGGAGCTGTTTTTT
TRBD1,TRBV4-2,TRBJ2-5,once,CASSQAGIGTAGSQTQYF,TGTGCCAGCAGCCAAGCGGGGATCGGGACAGCCGGCTCACAGACCCAGTACTTC
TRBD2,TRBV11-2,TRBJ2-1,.,CASSSGAGGGYNEQFF,TGTGCCAGCAGTTCGGGTGCGGGAGGTGGGTACAATGAGCAGTTCTTC
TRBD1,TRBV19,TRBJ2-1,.,CASRITGDSYNEQFF,TGTGCCAGTAGGATCACAGGGGACTCCTACAATGAGCAGTTCTTC
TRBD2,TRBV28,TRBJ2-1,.,CASSSSSGTLYNEQFF,TGTGCCAGCAGTTCCTCTAGCGGGACTCTTTACAATGAGCAGTTCTTC
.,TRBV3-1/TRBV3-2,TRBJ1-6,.,CASSPTNRVQDSPLHF,TGTGCCAGCAGCCCAACAAACAGGGTTCAGGATTCACCCCTCCACTTT
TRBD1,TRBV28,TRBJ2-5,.,CASTPGQGLETQYF,TGTGCCAGCACCCCGGGACAGGGGTTGGAGACCCAGTACTTC
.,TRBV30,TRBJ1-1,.,CAWSVLTSGLNTEAFF,TGTGCCTGGAGTGTACTCACAAGTGGGCTGAACACTGAAGCTTTCTTT
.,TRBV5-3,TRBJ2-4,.,CARSLTSCKNIQYF,TGTGCCAGAAGCTTGACGAGCTGCAAAAACATTCAGTACTTC
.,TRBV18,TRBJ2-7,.,CASSHTDSSEYF,TGTGCCAGCTCGCACACGGACAGCTCGGAGTACTTC
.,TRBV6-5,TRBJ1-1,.,CASSYSRVSEAFF,TGTGCCAGCAGTTACTCGAGGGTCTCTGAAGCTTTCTTT
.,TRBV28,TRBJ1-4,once,CASSSRRGAGEKLFF,TGTGCCAGCAGTTCCCGACGGGGAGCGGGAGAAAAACTGTTTTTT